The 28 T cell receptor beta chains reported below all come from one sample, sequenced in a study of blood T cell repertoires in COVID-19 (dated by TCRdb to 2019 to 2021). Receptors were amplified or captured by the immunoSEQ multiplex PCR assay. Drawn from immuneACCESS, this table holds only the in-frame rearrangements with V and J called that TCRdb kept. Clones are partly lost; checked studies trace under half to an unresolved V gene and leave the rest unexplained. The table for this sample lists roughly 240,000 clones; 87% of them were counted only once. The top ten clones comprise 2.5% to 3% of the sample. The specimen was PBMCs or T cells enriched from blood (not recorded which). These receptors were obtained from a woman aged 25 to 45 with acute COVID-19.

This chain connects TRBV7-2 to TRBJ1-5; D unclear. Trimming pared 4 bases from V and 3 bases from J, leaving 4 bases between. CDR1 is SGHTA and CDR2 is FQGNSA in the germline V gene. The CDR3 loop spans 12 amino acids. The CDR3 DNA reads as TGTGCCAGCAGCTCCCACAATCAGCCCCAGCATTTT. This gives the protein CASSSHNQPQHF.

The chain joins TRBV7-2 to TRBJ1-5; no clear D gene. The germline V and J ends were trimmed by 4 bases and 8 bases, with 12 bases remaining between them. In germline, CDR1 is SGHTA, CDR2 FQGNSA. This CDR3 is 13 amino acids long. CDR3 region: CASSSGMDEPQHF. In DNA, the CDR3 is TGTGCCAGCAGCTCGGGAATGGATGAGCCCCAGCATTTT.

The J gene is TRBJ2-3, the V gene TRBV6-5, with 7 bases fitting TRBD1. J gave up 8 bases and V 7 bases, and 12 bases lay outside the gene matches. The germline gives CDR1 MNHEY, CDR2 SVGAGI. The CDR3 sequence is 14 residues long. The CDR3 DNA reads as TGTGCCAGCACCGAGGGCAGGGGGTCTGGTACGCAGTATTTT. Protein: CASTEGRGSGTQYF.

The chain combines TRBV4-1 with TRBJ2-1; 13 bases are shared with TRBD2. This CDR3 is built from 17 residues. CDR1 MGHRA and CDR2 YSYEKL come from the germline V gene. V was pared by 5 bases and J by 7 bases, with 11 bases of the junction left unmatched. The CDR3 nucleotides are TGCGCCAGCAGCTCAATACTAGCGGGGGGGCCCCAGAATGAGCAGTTCTTC. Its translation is CASSSILAGGPQNEQFF.

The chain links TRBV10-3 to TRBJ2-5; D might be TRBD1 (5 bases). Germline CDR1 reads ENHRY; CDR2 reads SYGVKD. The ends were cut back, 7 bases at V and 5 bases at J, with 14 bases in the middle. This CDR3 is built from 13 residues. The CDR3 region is CAITQGRHETQYF. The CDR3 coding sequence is TGTGCCATCACCCAGGGAAGGCATGAGACCCAGTACTTC.

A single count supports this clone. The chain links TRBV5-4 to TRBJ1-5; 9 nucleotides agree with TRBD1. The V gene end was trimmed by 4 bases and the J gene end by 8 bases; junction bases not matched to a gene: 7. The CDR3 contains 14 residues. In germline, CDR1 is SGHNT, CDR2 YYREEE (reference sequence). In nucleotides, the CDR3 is TGTGCCAGCAGCGTACAGGGGGCGCCGGAGCCCCAGCATTTT. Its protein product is CASSVQGAPEPQHF.

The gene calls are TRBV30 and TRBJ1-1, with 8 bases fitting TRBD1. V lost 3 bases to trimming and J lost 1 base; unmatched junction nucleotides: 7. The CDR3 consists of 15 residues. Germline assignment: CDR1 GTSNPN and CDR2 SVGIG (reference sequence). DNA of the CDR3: TGTGCCTGGAGAACCATCGGACAGGGGAACACTGAAGCTTTCTTT. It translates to CAWRTIGQGNTEAFF. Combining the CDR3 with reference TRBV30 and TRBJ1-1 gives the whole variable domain SQTIHQWPATLVQPVGSPLSLECTVEGTSNPNLYWYRQAAGRGLQLLFYSVGIGQISSEVPQNLSASRPQDRQFILSSKKLLLSDSGFYLCAWRTIGQGNTEAFFGQGTRLTVV.

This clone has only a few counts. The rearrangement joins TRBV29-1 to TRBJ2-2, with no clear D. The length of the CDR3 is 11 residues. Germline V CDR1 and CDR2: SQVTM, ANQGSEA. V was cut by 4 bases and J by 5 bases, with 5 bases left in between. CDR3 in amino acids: CSVGQTGELFF. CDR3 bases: TGCAGCGTTGGACAAACCGGGGAGCTGTTTTTT.

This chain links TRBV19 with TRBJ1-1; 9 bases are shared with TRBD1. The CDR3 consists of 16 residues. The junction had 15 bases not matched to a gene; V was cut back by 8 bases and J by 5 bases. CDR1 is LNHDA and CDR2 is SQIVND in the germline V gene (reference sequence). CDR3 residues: CASRRDREGYRTEAFF. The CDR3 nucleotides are TGTGCCAGTCGAAGGGACAGGGAAGGTTATCGGACTGAAGCTTTCTTT.

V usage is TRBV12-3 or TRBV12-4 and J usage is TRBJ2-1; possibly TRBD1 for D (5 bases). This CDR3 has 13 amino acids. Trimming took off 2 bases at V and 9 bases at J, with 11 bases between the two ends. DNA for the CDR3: TGTGCCAGCAGTTTAAGCAGGGTGGGTGAGCAGTTCTTC. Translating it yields CASSLSRVGEQFF.

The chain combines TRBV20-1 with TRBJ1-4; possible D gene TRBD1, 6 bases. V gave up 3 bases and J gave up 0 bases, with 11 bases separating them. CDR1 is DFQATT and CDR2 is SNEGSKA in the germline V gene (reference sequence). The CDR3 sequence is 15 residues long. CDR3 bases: TGCAGTGCTAGTCACAGGACAGCAACTAATGAAAAACTGTTTTTT. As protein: CSASHRTATNEKLFF.

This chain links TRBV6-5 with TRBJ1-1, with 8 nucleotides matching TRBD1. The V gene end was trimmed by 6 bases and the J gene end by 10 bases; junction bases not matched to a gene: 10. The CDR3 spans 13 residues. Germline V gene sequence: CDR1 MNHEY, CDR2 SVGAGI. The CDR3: CASSPPSGGVAFF. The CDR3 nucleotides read TGTGCCAGCAGCCCACCCTCAGGGGGCGTAGCTTTCTTT.

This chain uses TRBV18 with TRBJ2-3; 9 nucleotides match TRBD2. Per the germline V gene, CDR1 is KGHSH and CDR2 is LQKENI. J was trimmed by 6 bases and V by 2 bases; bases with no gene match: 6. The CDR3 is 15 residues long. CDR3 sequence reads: CASSPGSSGADTQYF. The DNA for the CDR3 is TGTGCCAGCTCACCAGGATCTAGCGGGGCTGATACGCAGTATTTT.

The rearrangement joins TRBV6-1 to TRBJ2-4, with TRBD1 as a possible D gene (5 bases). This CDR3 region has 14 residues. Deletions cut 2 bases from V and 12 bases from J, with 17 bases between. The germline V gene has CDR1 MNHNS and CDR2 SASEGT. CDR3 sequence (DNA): TGTGCCAGCAGTGAAAAACCAAAGGGGAATGATCAGTACTTC. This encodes CASSEKPKGNDQYF.

CDR3 residues: CVVAVPSYEQYF. CDR3 coding DNA: TGTGTCGTGGCAGTGCCCTCCTACGAGCAGTACTTC. The V call is TRBV30, the J call TRBJ2-7; D not certain. This CDR3 is built from 12 residues. Germline-derived CDR1 and CDR2 are GTSNPN and SVGIG (reference sequence). Using reference TRBV30 and TRBJ2-7 for the parts outside the CDR3, the full variable domain is SQTIHQWPATLVQPVGSPLSLECTVEGTSNPNLYWYRQAAGRGLQLLFYSVGIGQISSEVPQNLSASRPQDRQFILSSKKLLLSDSGFYLCVVAVPSYEQYFGPGTRLTVT.

CDR3 nucleotides: TGCAGTGGACAGTTCAACACTGAAGCTTTCTTT. Amino acids: CSGQFNTEAFF. V gene TRBV20-1 combines with J gene TRBJ1-1; TRBD1 might be the D (5 bases). The CDR3 length is 11 residues. V was pared by 7 bases and J by 2 bases, with 8 bases between. The germline V gene encodes CDR1 DFQATT and CDR2 SNEGSKA (reference sequence).

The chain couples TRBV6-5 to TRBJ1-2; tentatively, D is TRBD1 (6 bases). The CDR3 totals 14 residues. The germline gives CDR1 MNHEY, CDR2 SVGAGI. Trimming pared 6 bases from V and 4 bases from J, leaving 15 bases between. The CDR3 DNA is TGTGCCAGCAGGATACTCAGGGGTGGCTATGGCTACACCTTC. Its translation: CASRILRGGYGYTF.

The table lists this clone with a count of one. Here the CDR3 reads CASSSGEETQYF. The CDR3 nucleotides read TGTGCCAGCTCCTCAGGGGAAGAGACCCAGTACTTC. This chain joins TRBV18 and TRBJ2-5; D might be TRBD1 (6 bases). Germline CDR1 and CDR2: KGHSH and LQKENI. Trimming pared 6 bases from V and 3 bases from J, leaving 8 bases between. This CDR3 region has 12 residues.

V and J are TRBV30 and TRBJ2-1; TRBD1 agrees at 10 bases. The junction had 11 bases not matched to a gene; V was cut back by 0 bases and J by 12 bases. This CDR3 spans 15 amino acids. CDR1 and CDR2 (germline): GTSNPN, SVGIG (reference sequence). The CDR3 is CAWSVPGQGSLGQFF. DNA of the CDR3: TGTGCCTGGAGTGTACCGGGACAGGGGTCGCTTGGGCAGTTCTTC. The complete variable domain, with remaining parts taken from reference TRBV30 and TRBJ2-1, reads SQTIHQWPATLVQPVGSPLSLECTVEGTSNPNLYWYRQAAGRGLQLLFYSVGIGQISSEVPQNLSASRPQDRQFILSSKKLLLSDSGFYLCAWSVPGQGSLGQFFGPGTRLTVL.

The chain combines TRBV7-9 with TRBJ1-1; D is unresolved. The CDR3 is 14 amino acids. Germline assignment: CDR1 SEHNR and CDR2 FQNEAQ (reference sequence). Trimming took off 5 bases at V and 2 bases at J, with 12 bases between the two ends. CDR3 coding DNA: TGTGCCAGCAGCCCGACGACACCTAACACTGAAGCTTTCTTT. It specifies CASSPTTPNTEAFF.

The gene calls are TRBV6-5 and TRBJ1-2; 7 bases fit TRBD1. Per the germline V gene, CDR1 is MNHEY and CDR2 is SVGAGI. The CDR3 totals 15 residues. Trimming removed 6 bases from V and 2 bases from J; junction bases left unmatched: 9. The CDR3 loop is CASSKGQNYNYGYTF. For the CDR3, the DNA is TGTGCCAGCAGCAAGGGACAGAACTACAACTATGGCTACACCTTC.

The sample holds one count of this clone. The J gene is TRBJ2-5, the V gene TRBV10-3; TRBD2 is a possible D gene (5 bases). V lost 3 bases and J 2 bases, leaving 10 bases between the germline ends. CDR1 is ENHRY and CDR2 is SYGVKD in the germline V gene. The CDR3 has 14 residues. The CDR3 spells CAISDLSEQETQYF. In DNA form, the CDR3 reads TGTGCCATCAGTGACCTTAGCGAACAAGAGACCCAGTACTTC.

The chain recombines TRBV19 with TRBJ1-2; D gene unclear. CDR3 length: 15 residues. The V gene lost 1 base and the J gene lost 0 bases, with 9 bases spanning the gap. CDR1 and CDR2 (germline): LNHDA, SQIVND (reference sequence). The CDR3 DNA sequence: TGTGCCAGTAGTATAGTTACAGACGCTAACTATGGCTACACCTTC. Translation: CASSIVTDANYGYTF.

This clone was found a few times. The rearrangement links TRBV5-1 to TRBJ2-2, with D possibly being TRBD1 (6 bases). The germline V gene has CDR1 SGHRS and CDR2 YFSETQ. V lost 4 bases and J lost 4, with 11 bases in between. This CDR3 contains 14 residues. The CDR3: CASSLGQPTGELFF. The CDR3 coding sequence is TGCGCCAGCAGCCTAGGACAGCCCACCGGGGAGCTGTTTTTT.

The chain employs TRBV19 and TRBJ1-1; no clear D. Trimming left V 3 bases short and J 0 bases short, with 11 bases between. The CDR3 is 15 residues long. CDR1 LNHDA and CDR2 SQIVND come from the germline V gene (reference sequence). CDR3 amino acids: CASSIQAPMNTEAFF. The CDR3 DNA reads TGTGCCAGTAGTATCCAGGCCCCTATGAACACTGAAGCTTTCTTT. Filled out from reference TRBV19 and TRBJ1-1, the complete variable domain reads DGGITQSPKYLFRKEGQNVTLSCEQNLNHDAMYWYRQDPGQGLRLIYYSQIVNDFQKGDIAEGYSVSREKKESFPLTVTSAQKNPTAFYLCASSIQAPMNTEAFFGQGTRLTVV.

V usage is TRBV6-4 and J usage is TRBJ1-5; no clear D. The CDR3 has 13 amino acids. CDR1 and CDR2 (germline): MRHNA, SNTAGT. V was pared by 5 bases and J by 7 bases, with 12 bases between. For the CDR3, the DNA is TGTGCCAGCAGTACGGACTCTAACCAGCCCCAGCATTTT. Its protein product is CASSTDSNQPQHF.

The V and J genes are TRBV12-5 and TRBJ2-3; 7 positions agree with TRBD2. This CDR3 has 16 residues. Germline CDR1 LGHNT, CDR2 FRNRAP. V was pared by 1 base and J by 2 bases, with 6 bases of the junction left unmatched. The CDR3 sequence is CASGLGLAEDTDTQYF. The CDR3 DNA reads TGTGCTAGTGGTTTGGGTCTAGCGGAAGACACAGATACGCAGTATTTT.

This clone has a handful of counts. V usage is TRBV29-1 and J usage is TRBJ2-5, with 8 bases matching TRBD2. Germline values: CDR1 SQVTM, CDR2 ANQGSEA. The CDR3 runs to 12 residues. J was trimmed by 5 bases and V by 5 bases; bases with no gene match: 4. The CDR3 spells CSVIAGWETQYF. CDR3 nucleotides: TGCAGCGTTATAGCGGGGTGGGAGACCCAGTACTTC. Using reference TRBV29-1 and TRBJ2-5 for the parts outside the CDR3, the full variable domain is SAVISQKPSRDICQRGTSLTIQCQVDSQVTMMFWYRQQPGQSLTLIATANQGSEATYESGFVIDKFPISRPNLTFSTLTVSNMSPEDSSIYLCSVIAGWETQYFGPGTRLLVL.